Below, one T cell receptor (beta chain) is given with its context. Its antigen remains unknown. Germline lookup yields CDR1 SQVTM and CDR2 ANQGSEA. The trim removed 6 bases at V and 4 bases at J, leaving 7 bases unmatched. CDR3 length equals 13 residues. This sample is drawn from a study of blood T cells in healthy people across ages. Notes on the study in general: More naive CD4+ cells and higher diversity marked long-lived donors relative to aged donors.

It was with a sample-barcoded 5' primer and a J-beta primer mix that a second PCR of roughly 7 to 12 cycles was run. TCRdb called the 5' RACE reads again in MiXCR, with one record for every CDR3 protein. The repertoire consists of about 1 million distinct CDR3 sequences, with around 25% occurring once and the leading ten covering about 0.69%. The donors, all healthy, were Caucasians living in Russia, aged roughly 6 to 100. The same data also went into a second study, on T cells of mothers and their children. This second study says: Using the M1S primer, the second PCR added sample barcodes along with 2-4 random nucleotides. Slightly higher, non-significant overlap characterized related mother-child pairs relative to unrelated pairs.

V gene TRBV29-1 combines with J gene TRBJ1-2, with 8 bases fitting TRBD1. Sequenced: blood. The sequence was obtained from a girl aged 2-10 years in good health. CDR3 coding DNA: TGCAGCGTGGAGGACAGGGCCCGCTATGGCTACACCTTC. It yields the protein CSVEDRARYGYTF.